These 12 T cell receptor beta chains share one sample of origin, sequenced in a study of T cells in Graves' hyperthyroidism and ophthalmopathy (dated by TCRdb to between 2018 and 2021). The library was obtained by multiplex PCR. These reads were obtained on an Illumina HiSeq 2000. TCR beta CDR3 regions were amplified from RNA transcripts. For the first round of RT-PCR on the TCR CDR3, the HTBI primer set was used together with the Qiagen OneStep RT-PCR kit. TCRdb redid the processing of the public reads, applying fastp at Q25 and MiXCR, and retained in-frame beta chains. Rows are unified per CDR3 protein, each entry keeping the most common DNA and genes. This sample gives 300,000 to 400,000 distinct CDR3 sequences in total; approximately 18% of them show up just once. Of the sample, around 40% is held by the ten largest clones. The sample consisted of blood. The receptors shown here come from a man aged 18-30 years with Graves' ophthalmopathy.

This clonotype was counted many times. V usage is TRBV6-1 and J usage is TRBJ2-3, with no clear D. The CDR3 is 15 residues long. Trimming took off 4 bases at V and 6 bases at J, with 17 bases between the two ends. CDR1 MNHNS and CDR2 SASEGT come from the germline V gene. CDR3 DNA: TGTGCCAGCAGTGGGCTAGTGTCGGTTATGGATACGCAGTATTTT. Its protein product is CASSGLVSVMDTQYF.

This clonotype was observed many times. The CDR3 spells CASSLQTGQGSDTEAFF. For the CDR3, the DNA is TGCGCCAGCAGCTTGCAGACGGGACAGGGTTCGGACACTGAAGCTTTCTTT. This chain uses TRBV5-1 with TRBJ1-1; 9 bases fit TRBD1. The CDR3 totals 17 residues. V trimming: 1 base; J trimming: 3 bases; junction bases outside the gene matches: 10. Per the germline V gene, CDR1 is SGHRS and CDR2 is YFSETQ.

This clonotype turned up a few times. The rearrangement uses TRBV10-2 and TRBJ1-6; the match to TRBD1 covers 12 bases. Germline values: CDR1 WSHSY, CDR2 SAAADI. The CDR3 is made up of 14 amino acids. The trim removed 5 bases at V and 14 bases at J, leaving 7 bases unmatched. The CDR3 protein is CASSFGTGGDSLHF. The CDR3 nucleotides are TGCGCCAGCAGTTTCGGGACAGGGGGCGATTCCCTCCACTTT.

There are a few counts of this clonotype. This rearrangement joins TRBV5-1 to TRBJ1-3; no reliable D call. Germline V gives CDR1 SGHRS, CDR2 YFSETQ. The V gene lost 1 base and the J gene lost 0 bases, with 8 bases spanning the gap. The CDR3 sequence is 15 residues long. This CDR3 is CASSLSALSGNTIYF. CDR3 DNA sequence: TGCGCCAGCAGCTTGTCGGCCCTCTCTGGAAACACCATATATTTT.

A few counts support this clonotype. This rearrangement joins TRBV19 to TRBJ1-5, with 9 bases lining up with TRBD1. V shed 10 bases, J shed 1 base, and the junction held 8 bases outside the gene matches. Germline lookup yields CDR1 LNHDA and CDR2 SQIVND (reference sequence). The CDR3 covers 15 residues. This CDR3 reads CATRTGEVSNQPQHF. CDR3 nucleotide sequence: TGTGCCACCCGGACAGGGGAGGTAAGCAATCAGCCCCAGCATTTT. Full variable domain (rest looked up from reference TRBV19 and TRBJ1-5): DGGITQSPKYLFRKEGQNVTLSCEQNLNHDAMYWYRQDPGQGLRLIYYSQIVNDFQKGDIAEGYSVSREKKESFPLTVTSAQKNPTAFYLCATRTGEVSNQPQHFGDGTRLSIL.

There are many counts of this clonotype. V is TRBV14 and J is TRBJ2-7, with 7 bases identical to TRBD1. The germline V gene has CDR1 SGHDN and CDR2 FVKESK. This CDR3 comprises 17 residues. V gave up 1 base and J gave up 2 bases; unmatched junction bases: 11. CDR3 amino acids: CASSQVTGSGWPYEQYF. Written as DNA, the CDR3 is TGTGCCAGCAGCCAAGTGACAGGGTCGGGATGGCCCTACGAGCAGTACTTC.

CDR3 sequence (DNA): TGCGCCAGCAGCTTGGGGTTTGGGCTAGCGGGGGGGAGCTCCTACAATGAGCAGTTCTTC. Translating it yields CASSLGFGLAGGSSYNEQFF. V and J are TRBV5-1 and TRBJ2-1; 12 positions agree with TRBD2. Germline assignment: CDR1 SGHRS and CDR2 YFSETQ. This CDR3 spans 20 amino acids. With V trimmed by 0 bases and J by 0 bases, 10 bases remained unmatched. The full variable domain, its missing parts supplied by reference TRBV5-1 and TRBJ2-1, is KAGVTQTPRYLIKTRGQQVTLSCSPISGHRSVSWYQQTPGQGLQFLFEYFSETQRNKGNFPGRFSGRQFSNSRSEMNVSTLELGDSALYLCASSLGFGLAGGSSYNEQFFGPGTRLTVL.

This clonotype was observed a handful of times. The rearrangement links TRBV4-1 to TRBJ2-5; D is unclear. Germline lookup yields CDR1 MGHRA and CDR2 YSYEKL. The CDR3 runs 16 residues. With 0 bases removed from V and 1 base from J, the gap between germline ends came to 12 bases. The CDR3 nucleotides are TGCGCCAGCAGCCAAGAATTCCGGGTCCCCCAAGAGACCCAGTACTTC. It yields the protein CASSQEFRVPQETQYF.

This clonotype was counted many times. The chain carries TRBV4-1 and TRBJ1-2; unclear D gene. The germline V and J ends were trimmed by 4 bases and 4 bases, with 13 bases remaining between them. Germline CDR1 and CDR2: MGHRA and YSYEKL. The CDR3 contains 14 residues. CDR3 sequence reads: CASSPPGRSYGYTF. CDR3 bases: TGCGCCAGCAGCCCGCCCGGACGGAGCTATGGCTACACCTTC.

In its sample, this clonotype was seen a few times. The chain carries TRBV5-6 and TRBJ1-1, with D tentatively TRBD1 (5 bases). Trimming took off 5 bases at V and 2 bases at J, with 16 bases between the two ends. CDR1 is SGHDT and CDR2 is YYEEEE in the germline V gene. CDR3 length: 15 amino acids. The CDR3, as DNA: TGTGCCAGCAGTGAGGGGATCTTCGGTAACACTGAAGCTTTCTTT. Protein product: CASSEGIFGNTEAFF. Variable domain in full (rest from reference TRBV5-6 and TRBJ1-1): DAGVTQSPTHLIKTRGQQVTLRCSPKSGHDTVSWYQQALGQGPQFIFQYYEEEERQRGNFPDRFSGHQFPNYSSELNVNALLLGDSALYLCASSEGIFGNTEAFFGQGTRLTVV.

CDR3 nucleotide sequence: TGTGCCAGTAGTGCAAATAGCAATCAGCCCCAGCATTTT. It specifies CASSANSNQPQHF. The V gene is TRBV19, the J gene TRBJ1-5; no reliable D call. V was clipped by 5 bases and J by 0 bases, with 5 bases between them. CDR3 length: 13 amino acids. Germline CDR1 is LNHDA and CDR2 is SQIVND (reference sequence). Variable domain in full (rest from reference TRBV19 and TRBJ1-5): DGGITQSPKYLFRKEGQNVTLSCEQNLNHDAMYWYRQDPGQGLRLIYYSQIVNDFQKGDIAEGYSVSREKKESFPLTVTSAQKNPTAFYLCASSANSNQPQHFGDGTRLSIL.

This clonotype showed up many times. The CDR3 reads CASSLRVGSYEQYF. In DNA form, the CDR3 reads TGTGCCAGCAGCTTGAGGGTAGGGAGCTACGAGCAGTACTTC. The genes are TRBV7-6 and TRBJ2-7; possibly TRBD2 for D (5 bases). Trimming stripped 3 bases from V and 3 bases from J, with 12 bases between. This CDR3 contains 14 residues. Germline V lookup: CDR1 SGHVS, CDR2 FNYEAQ.